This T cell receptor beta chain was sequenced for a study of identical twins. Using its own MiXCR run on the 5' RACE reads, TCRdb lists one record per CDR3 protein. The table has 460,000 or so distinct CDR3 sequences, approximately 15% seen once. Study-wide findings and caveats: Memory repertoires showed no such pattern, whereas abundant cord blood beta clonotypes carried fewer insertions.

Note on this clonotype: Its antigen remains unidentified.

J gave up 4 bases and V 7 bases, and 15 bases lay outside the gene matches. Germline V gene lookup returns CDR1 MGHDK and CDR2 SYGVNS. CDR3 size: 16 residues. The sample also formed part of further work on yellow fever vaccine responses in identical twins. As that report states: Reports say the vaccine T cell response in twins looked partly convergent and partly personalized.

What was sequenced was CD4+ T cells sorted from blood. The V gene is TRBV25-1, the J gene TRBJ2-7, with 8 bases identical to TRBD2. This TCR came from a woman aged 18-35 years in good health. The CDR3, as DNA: TGTGCCAGCATGCGGGCGGGGAGCGGGAGTAGGTACGAGCAGTACTTC. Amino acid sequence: CASMRAGSGSRYEQYF.